These 26 T cell receptor beta chains were all obtained from the same sample, sequenced in a study of naive and memory T cell subsets. Both TRBC1 and TRBC2 were covered by a beta constant-region primer of two equimolar oligonucleotides. TCRdb passed the UMI-ligation and nested PCR reads through MiXCR, listing each CDR3 protein once. The table includes around 160,000 distinct CDR3 sequences, about a sixth detected once. Specimen: naive CD4+ T cells from blood. The receptor set was obtained from a human donor in good health.

The chain couples TRBV20-1 to TRBJ2-3; D assignment may be TRBD1 or TRBD2 (5 bases each). The V and J ends lost 8 bases and 2 bases respectively, with 14 bases between them. CDR1 is DFQATT and CDR2 is SNEGSKA in the germline V gene (reference sequence). The CDR3 contains 13 residues. The DNA of the CDR3 is TGCAGTCACGGGGACCACCACACAGATACGCAGTATTTT. Translating it yields CSHGDHHTDTQYF.

The chain combines TRBV3-1 with TRBJ1-1, with D hard to call. The CDR3 covers 13 residues. Looked up from germline, CDR1 is LGHDT and CDR2 is YNNKEL (reference sequence). Between the trimmed V and J ends, which lost 7 bases and 4 bases, there was a span of 13 bases. The CDR3 sequence: CASIYRPGTEAFF. CDR3 DNA sequence: TGTGCCAGCATCTACCGCCCGGGCACTGAAGCTTTCTTT.

This clonotype was found a few times. This rearrangement joins TRBV12-3 or TRBV12-4 to TRBJ2-1, with D perhaps matching TRBD1 (6 bases). The CDR3 has 16 amino acids. The V end was cut by 3 bases, the J end by 0 bases, with 12 bases between. CDR3 DNA: TGTGCCAGCAGTTTCCGAGGGACAAGCTCCTACAATGAGCAGTTCTTC. Translated, it gives CASSFRGTSSYNEQFF.

V gene TRBV28 combines with J gene TRBJ2-6, with a weak D call TRBD1 (6 bases). Germline V gene lookup returns CDR1 MDHEN and CDR2 SYDVKM. The CDR3 consists of 15 residues. The germline V and J ends were trimmed by 6 bases and 2 bases, with 11 bases remaining between them. CDR3 residues: CASSRTAAGANVLTF. The CDR3 DNA reads as TGTGCCAGCAGCCGGACAGCCGCTGGGGCCAACGTCCTGACTTTC. Full variable domain (outside the CDR3, taken from reference TRBV28 and TRBJ2-6): DVKVTQSSRYLVKRTGEKVFLECVQDMDHENMFWYRQDPGLGLRLIYFSYDVKMKEKGDIPEGYSVSREKKERFSLILESASTNQTSMYLCASSRTAAGANVLTFGAGSRLTVL.

This clonotype was counted a few times. The V gene is TRBV2, the J gene TRBJ2-7, with 11 positions matching TRBD2. The CDR3 has 15 amino acids. Germline CDR1 and CDR2: SNHLY and FYNNEI. V lost 6 bases, J lost 4 bases, and 8 bases stayed unmatched. The CDR3 DNA follows: TGTGCCAGCAGCGATTCACTAGCGGGAGCATACGAGCAGTACTTC. Translating gives CASSDSLAGAYEQYF.

The chain is built from TRBV20-1 and TRBJ2-3; D call uncertain. The CDR3 sequence is 12 residues long. The V gene lost 6 bases and the J gene lost 4 bases, with 11 bases spanning the gap. Germline values: CDR1 DFQATT, CDR2 SNEGSKA (reference sequence). CDR3 protein: CSARTTPDTQYF. As DNA, the CDR3 is TGCAGTGCGCGAACTACACCAGATACGCAGTATTTT.

The V call is TRBV27, the J call TRBJ2-7; D uncertain. From germline, CDR1 is MNHEY and CDR2 SMNVEV (reference sequence). Trimming left V 3 bases short and J 1 base short, with 19 bases between. The CDR3 sequence is 17 residues long. In nucleotides, the CDR3 is TGTGCCAGCAGTTTGCCCAAAAAGGGCAGTGAGTCCTACGAGCAGTACTTC. Encoded protein: CASSLPKKGSESYEQYF.

This clonotype has more than one count but fewer than ten. V gene TRBV7-2 combines with J gene TRBJ2-1; TRBD2 agrees at 12 bases. Germline values: CDR1 SGHTA, CDR2 FQGNSA. The CDR3 covers 16 residues. V lost 4 bases to trimming and J lost 5 bases; unmatched junction nucleotides: 6. As DNA, the CDR3 is TGTGCCAGCAGCTCCTTACTAGCGGGAGGACACAATGAGCAGTTCTTC. It specifies CASSSLLAGGHNEQFF.

This clonotype has at least ten counts. The chain joins TRBV7-3 to TRBJ2-5, with TRBD2 matching 9 bases. V was clipped by 4 bases and J by 2 bases; unmatched bases: 5. CDR3 size: 15 residues. CDR1 is SGHTA, CDR2 FQGTGA, per germline. CDR3 coding DNA: TGTGCCAGCAGCTCTAGCGGGGCCTCACAAGAGACCCAGTACTTC. Protein: CASSSSGASQETQYF.

This clonotype was picked up a small number of times. The rearrangement links TRBV4-1 to TRBJ2-5; D remains unclear. Germline CDR1 MGHRA, CDR2 YSYEKL. There are 15 residues in the CDR3. Trimming shortened V by 2 bases and J by 5 bases, and 15 bases separated the two germline ends. The CDR3 sequence: CASSQSPKAGETQYF. The DNA for the CDR3 is TGCGCCAGCAGCCAATCCCCCAAGGCCGGGGAGACCCAGTACTTC.

In this sample, this clonotype turned up a few times. V gene TRBV20-1 combines with J gene TRBJ2-1, with 11 nucleotides matching TRBD2. Germline V gene data show CDR1 as DFQATT and CDR2 as SNEGSKA (reference sequence). This CDR3 is 14 amino acids long. V gave up 1 base and J gave up 4 bases; unmatched junction bases: 0. CDR3 protein: CSARVAGGYNEQFF. The CDR3 bases are TGCAGTGCTAGAGTAGCGGGAGGGTACAATGAGCAGTTCTTC.

This chain connects TRBV24-1 to TRBJ2-5; 7 bases map to TRBD1. V shed 4 bases, J shed 5 bases, and the junction held 3 bases outside the gene matches. CDR1 is KGHDR and CDR2 is SFDVKD in the germline V gene. This CDR3 comprises 13 residues. CDR3 nucleotides: TGTGCCACCAGTGAAAGGACAGGCGAGACCCAGTACTTC. Translation gives CATSERTGETQYF.

There are a few counts of this clonotype. This chain joins TRBV2 and TRBJ2-5; TRBD1 matches at 7 bases. Germline V lookup: CDR1 SNHLY, CDR2 FYNNEI. The V gene end was trimmed by 6 bases and the J gene end by 1 base; junction bases not matched to a gene: 2. This CDR3 spans 13 amino acids. The CDR3 here is CASRGDSQETQYF. In nucleotides, the CDR3 is TGTGCCAGCAGGGGGGACAGCCAAGAGACCCAGTACTTC. The variable domain in full, completed from reference TRBV2 and TRBJ2-5, reads EPEVTQTPSHQVTQMGQEVILRCVPISNHLYFYWYRQILGQKVEFLVSFYNNEISEKSEIFDDQFSVERPDGSNFTLKIRSTKLEDSAMYFCASRGDSQETQYFGPGTRLLVL.

This clonotype has more than one count but fewer than ten. The V and J genes are TRBV11-2 and TRBJ1-2; 7 bases are shared with TRBD1. With V trimmed by 6 bases and J by 0 bases, 10 bases remained unmatched. The CDR3 is made up of 16 amino acids. Germline CDR1 is SGHAT and CDR2 is FQNNGV. DNA of the CDR3: TGTGCCAGCAGACCTATGACAGGGATGGCTAACTATGGCTACACCTTC. Translated, it gives CASRPMTGMANYGYTF.

This chain connects TRBV20-1 to TRBJ2-5; a possible D gene is TRBD2 (6 bases). This CDR3 has 14 residues. The ends were cut back, 5 bases at V and 1 base at J, with 14 bases in the middle. The germline gives CDR1 DFQATT, CDR2 SNEGSKA (reference sequence). In nucleotides, the CDR3 is TGCAGTGCTGTGCGCACTAGCCCCCAAGAGACCCAGTACTTC. Translated, it gives CSAVRTSPQETQYF.

This clonotype appeared a few times. This chain's CDR3 is CASSVNYGTANTGELFF. CDR3 sequence (DNA): TGTGCCAGCAGCGTCAATTACGGGACAGCGAACACCGGGGAGCTGTTTTTT. This chain links TRBV9 with TRBJ2-2; the match to TRBD1 covers 7 bases. Germline CDR1 SGDLS, CDR2 YYNGEE. With V trimmed by 2 bases and J by 0 bases, 7 bases remained unmatched. The CDR3 loop spans 17 amino acids.

The chain couples TRBV5-1 to TRBJ1-1; the D is unclear. Germline CDR1 and CDR2: SGHRS and YFSETQ. Deletions cut 2 bases from V and 5 bases from J, with 13 bases between. The CDR3 is 14 residues long. CDR3 region: CASSFYSRETEAFF. CDR3 nucleotides: TGCGCCAGCAGCTTCTACAGTCGAGAGACTGAAGCTTTCTTT.

V and J are TRBV7-6 and TRBJ1-4, with D unresolved. Trimming cost V 0 bases and J 3 bases, with 5 bases left between them. This CDR3 contains 14 residues. Germline V gene sequence: CDR1 SGHVS, CDR2 FNYEAQ. The CDR3 spells CASSLAASNEKLFF. The CDR3 DNA reads TGTGCCAGCAGCTTAGCGGCTTCTAATGAAAAACTGTTTTTT.

This clonotype has a handful of counts. This chain uses TRBV12-3 or TRBV12-4 with TRBJ1-5; 8 bases are a match to TRBD1. V shed 3 bases, J shed 5 bases, and the junction held 6 bases outside the gene matches. The CDR3 contains 15 residues. CDR3: CASSFGDRIDQPQHF. CDR3 in DNA: TGTGCCAGCAGTTTCGGGGACAGGATAGATCAGCCCCAGCATTTT.

The chain employs TRBV4-2 and TRBJ2-7; D might be TRBD2 (5 bases). The CDR3 has 15 residues. Trimming shortened V by 1 base and J by 1 base, and 11 bases separated the two germline ends. The germline V gene has CDR1 LGHNA and CDR2 YNFKEQ. This CDR3 is CASSQGSGTSYEQYF. The CDR3 nucleotides read TGTGCCAGCAGCCAAGGAAGCGGAACATCCTACGAGCAGTACTTC.

The chain uses TRBV20-1 and TRBJ2-1, with TRBD2 matching 7 bases. V gave up 0 bases and J gave up 0 bases; unmatched junction bases: 8. This CDR3 spans 17 amino acids. CDR1 and CDR2 (germline): DFQATT, SNEGSKA (reference sequence). Here the CDR3 reads CSARDPSGIRSYNEQFF. DNA of the CDR3: TGCAGTGCTAGAGATCCTAGCGGAATACGCTCCTACAATGAGCAGTTCTTC.

A few counts support this clonotype. The chain carries TRBV6-6 and TRBJ1-1; D remains ambiguous. Germline V gene sequence: CDR1 MNHNY, CDR2 SVGAGI (reference sequence). CDR3 length: 15 residues. V was pared by 0 bases and J by 4 bases, with 12 bases between. CDR3 bases: TGTGCCAGCAGTTACTCCACCGGGAGGAGCACTGAAGCTTTCTTT. Translating it yields CASSYSTGRSTEAFF.

V and J are TRBV6-5 and TRBJ1-1, with 10 bases that match TRBD1. Trimming at V came to 4 bases and at J to 1 base, leaving 12 bases not matched to a gene. CDR1 is MNHEY, CDR2 SVGAGI, per germline. The CDR3 is 18 amino acids. CDR3 nucleotide sequence: TGTGCCAGCAGTTCCAACGGCCGGGACAGGGGCCCGAACACTGAAGCTTTCTTT. This gives the protein CASSSNGRDRGPNTEAFF.

At least ten counts were recorded for this clonotype. The gene calls are TRBV12-3 or TRBV12-4 and TRBJ2-3, with D perhaps TRBD2 (6 bases). V was shortened by 3 bases and J by 0 bases, with 13 bases between the two germline ends. The CDR3 length is 16 residues. The CDR3 reads CASSLGRGMSTDTQYF. The DNA for the CDR3 is TGTGCCAGCAGTTTGGGCCGGGGGATGAGCACAGATACGCAGTATTTT.

The chain couples TRBV3-1 to TRBJ2-3; D possibly corresponds to TRBD2 (5 bases). CDR3 size: 16 residues. V was shortened by 0 bases and J by 2 bases, with 12 bases between the two germline ends. Germline CDR1 is LGHDT and CDR2 is YNNKEL (reference sequence). CDR3 coding DNA: TGTGCCAGCAGCCAAGAGGGCGGGTATCACACAGATACGCAGTATTTT. This gives the protein CASSQEGGYHTDTQYF.

The J gene is TRBJ2-3, the V gene TRBV6-5, with unresolved D. The length of the CDR3 is 12 residues. Germline V CDR1 and CDR2: MNHEY, SVGAGI. Deletions cut 0 bases from V and 6 bases from J, with 4 bases between. The CDR3 nucleotides read TGTGCCAGCAGTTACTCTAGGGATACGCAGTATTTT. Its protein product is CASSYSRDTQYF.